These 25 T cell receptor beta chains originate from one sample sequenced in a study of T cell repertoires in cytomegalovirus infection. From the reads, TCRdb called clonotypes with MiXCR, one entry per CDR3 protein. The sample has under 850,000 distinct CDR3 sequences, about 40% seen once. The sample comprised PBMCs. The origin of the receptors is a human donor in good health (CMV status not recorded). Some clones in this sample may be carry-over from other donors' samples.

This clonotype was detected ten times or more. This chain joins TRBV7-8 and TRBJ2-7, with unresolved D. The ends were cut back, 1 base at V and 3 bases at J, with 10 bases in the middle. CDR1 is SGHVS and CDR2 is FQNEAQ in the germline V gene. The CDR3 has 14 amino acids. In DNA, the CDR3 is TGTGCCAGCAGCTTAGGACTGCTACTCTACGAGCAGTACTTC. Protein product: CASSLGLLLYEQYF.

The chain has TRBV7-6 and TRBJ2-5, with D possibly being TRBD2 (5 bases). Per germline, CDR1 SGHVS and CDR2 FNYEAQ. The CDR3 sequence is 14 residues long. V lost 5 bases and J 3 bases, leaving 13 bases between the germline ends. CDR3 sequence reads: CASSAGIYKETQYF. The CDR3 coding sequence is TGTGCCAGCAGCGCCGGGATTTACAAAGAGACCCAGTACTTC.

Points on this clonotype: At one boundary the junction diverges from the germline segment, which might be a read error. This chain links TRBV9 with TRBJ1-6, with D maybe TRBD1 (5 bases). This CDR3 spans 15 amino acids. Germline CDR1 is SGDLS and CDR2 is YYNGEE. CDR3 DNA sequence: TGTGACAGCAAAAGGGACCAGGGTAAAAATTCACCCCTCCACTTT. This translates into CDSKRDQGKNSPLHF.

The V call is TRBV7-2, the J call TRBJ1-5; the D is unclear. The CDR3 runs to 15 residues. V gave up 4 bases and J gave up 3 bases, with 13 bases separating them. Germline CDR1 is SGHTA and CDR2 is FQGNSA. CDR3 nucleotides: TGTGCCAGCAGCTCGAGGGTTGGGGACAATCAGCCCCAGCATTTT. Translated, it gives CASSSRVGDNQPQHF.

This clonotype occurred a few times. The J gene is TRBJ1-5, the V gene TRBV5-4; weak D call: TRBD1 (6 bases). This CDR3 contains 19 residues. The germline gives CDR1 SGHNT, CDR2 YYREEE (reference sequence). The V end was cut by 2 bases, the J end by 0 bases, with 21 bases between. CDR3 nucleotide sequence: TGTGCCAGCAGCTTCTATTCTCCCCAGGGGCGGTATAGCAATCAGCCCCAGCATTTT. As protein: CASSFYSPQGRYSNQPQHF.

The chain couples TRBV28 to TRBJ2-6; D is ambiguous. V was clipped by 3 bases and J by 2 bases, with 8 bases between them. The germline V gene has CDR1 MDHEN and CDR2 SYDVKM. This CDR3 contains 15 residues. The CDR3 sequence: CASSLARPGANVLTF. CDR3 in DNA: TGTGCCAGCAGTTTGGCGAGACCTGGGGCCAACGTCCTGACTTTC.

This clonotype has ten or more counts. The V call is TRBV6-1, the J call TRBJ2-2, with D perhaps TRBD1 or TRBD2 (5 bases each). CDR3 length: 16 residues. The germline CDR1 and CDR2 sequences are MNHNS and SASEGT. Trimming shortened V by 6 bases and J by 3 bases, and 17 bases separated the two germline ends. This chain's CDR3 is CASSPRSGAYTGELFF. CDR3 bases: TGTGCCAGCAGCCCCCGTTCCGGGGCTTACACCGGGGAGCTGTTTTTT.

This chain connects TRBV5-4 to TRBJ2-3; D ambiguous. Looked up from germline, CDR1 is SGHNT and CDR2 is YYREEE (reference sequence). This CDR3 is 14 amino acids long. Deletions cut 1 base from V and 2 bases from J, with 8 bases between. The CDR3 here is CASSLTFSTDTQYF. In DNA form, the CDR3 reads TGTGCCAGCAGCTTGACCTTCTCCACAGATACGCAGTATTTT.

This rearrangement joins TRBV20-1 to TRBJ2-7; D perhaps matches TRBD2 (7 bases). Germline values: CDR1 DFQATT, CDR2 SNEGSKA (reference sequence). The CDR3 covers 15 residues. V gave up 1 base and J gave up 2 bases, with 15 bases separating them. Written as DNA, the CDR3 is TGCAGTGCTAGAGGCGGTGGGGGGGCTCCCTACGAGCAGTACTTC. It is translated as CSARGGGGAPYEQYF.

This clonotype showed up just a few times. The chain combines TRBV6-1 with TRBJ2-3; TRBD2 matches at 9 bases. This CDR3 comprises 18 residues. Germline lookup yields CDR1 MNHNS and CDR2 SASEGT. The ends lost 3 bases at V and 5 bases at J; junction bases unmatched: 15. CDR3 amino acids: CASSEALVGGGAIDTQYF. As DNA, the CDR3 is TGTGCCAGCAGTGAGGCCTTAGTCGGCGGGGGGGCAATAGATACGCAGTATTTT.

In nucleotides, the CDR3 is TGTGCCAGCAGTTGGCGGGGGGCAGGGTATGGCTACACCTTC. Residues: CASSWRGAGYGYTF. This chain joins TRBV28 and TRBJ1-2; D is possibly TRBD1 (6 bases). This CDR3 has 14 amino acids. Germline lookup yields CDR1 MDHEN and CDR2 SYDVKM. Trimming removed 4 bases at V and 5 bases at J, with 14 bases between.

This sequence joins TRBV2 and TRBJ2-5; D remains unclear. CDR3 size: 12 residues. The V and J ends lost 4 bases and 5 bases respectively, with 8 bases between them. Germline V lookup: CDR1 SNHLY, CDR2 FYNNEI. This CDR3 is CASSVTDETQYF. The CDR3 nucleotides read TGTGCCAGCAGTGTTACGGACGAGACCCAGTACTTC.

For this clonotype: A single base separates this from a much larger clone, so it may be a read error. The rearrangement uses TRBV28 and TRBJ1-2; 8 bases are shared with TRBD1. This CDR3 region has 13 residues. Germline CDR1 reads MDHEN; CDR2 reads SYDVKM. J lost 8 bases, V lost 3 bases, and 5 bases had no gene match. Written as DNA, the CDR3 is TGTGCCAGCAGTTTTTCAGGGGGCGAAGGCTACACCTTC. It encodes CASSFSGGEGYTF.

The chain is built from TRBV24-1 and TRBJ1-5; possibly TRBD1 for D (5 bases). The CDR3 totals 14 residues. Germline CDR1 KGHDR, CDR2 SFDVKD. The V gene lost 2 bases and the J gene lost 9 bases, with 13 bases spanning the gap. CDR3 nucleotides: TGTGCCACCAGTGATTCGGGACTTGCACGGCCCCAGCATTTT. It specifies CATSDSGLARPQHF.

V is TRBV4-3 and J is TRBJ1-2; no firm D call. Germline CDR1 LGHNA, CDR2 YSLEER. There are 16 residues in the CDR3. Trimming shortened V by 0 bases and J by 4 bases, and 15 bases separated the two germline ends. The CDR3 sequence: CASSQDAASKGYGYTF. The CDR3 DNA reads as TGCGCCAGCAGCCAAGATGCGGCTTCAAAGGGCTATGGCTACACCTTC.

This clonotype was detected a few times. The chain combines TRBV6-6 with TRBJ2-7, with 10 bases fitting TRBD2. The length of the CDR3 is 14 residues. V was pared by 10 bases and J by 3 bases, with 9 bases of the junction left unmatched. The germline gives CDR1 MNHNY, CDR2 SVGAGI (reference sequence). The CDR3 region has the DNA TGTGCCACATCCCTAGCGGGAGACTTCTACGAGCAGTACTTC. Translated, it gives CATSLAGDFYEQYF.

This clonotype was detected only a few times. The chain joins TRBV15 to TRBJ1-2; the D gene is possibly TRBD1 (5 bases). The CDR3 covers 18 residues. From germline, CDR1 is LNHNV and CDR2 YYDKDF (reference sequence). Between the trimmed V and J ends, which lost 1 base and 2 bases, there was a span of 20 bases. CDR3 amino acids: CATSRVFRESGDNYGYTF. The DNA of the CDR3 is TGTGCCACCAGCAGAGTATTCAGGGAAAGTGGGGACAACTATGGCTACACCTTC.

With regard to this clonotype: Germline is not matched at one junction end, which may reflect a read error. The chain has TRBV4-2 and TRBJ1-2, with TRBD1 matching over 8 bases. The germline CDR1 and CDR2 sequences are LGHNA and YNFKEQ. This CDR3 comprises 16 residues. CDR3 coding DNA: TGTGCCAGCAGCCTTGGACAGGGTTGGACTAACTTTGGCTACACCTTC. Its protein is CASSLGQGWTNFGYTF.

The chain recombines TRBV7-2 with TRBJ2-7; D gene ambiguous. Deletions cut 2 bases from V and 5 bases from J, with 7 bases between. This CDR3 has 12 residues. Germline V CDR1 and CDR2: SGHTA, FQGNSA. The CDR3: CASSLNLHEQYF. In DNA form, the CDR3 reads TGTGCCAGCAGCTTAAACCTCCACGAGCAGTACTTC.

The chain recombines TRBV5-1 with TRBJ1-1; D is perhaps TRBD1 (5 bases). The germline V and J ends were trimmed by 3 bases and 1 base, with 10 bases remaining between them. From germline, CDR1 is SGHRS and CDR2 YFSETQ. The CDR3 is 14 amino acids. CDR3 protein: CASSWGSKNTEAFF. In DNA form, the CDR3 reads TGCGCCAGCAGCTGGGGCTCAAAGAACACTGAAGCTTTCTTT. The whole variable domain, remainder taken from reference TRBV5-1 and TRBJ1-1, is KAGVTQTPRYLIKTRGQQVTLSCSPISGHRSVSWYQQTPGQGLQFLFEYFSETQRNKGNFPGRFSGRQFSNSRSEMNVSTLELGDSALYLCASSWGSKNTEAFFGQGTRLTVV.

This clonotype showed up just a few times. This chain's CDR3 is CASTDTGQVNQPQHF. As DNA, the CDR3 is TGTGCCAGCACCGACACGGGACAGGTCAATCAGCCCCAGCATTTT. The chain joins TRBV6-6 to TRBJ1-5, with 8 bases identical to TRBD1. The CDR3 covers 15 residues. V was clipped by 7 bases and J by 3 bases; unmatched bases: 8. The germline V gene encodes CDR1 MNHNY and CDR2 SVGAGI (reference sequence).

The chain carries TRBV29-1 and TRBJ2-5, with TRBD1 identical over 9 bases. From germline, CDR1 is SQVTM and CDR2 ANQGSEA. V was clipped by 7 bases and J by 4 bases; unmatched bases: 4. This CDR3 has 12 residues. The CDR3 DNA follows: TGCAGCGCATCGACAGGGGGAGAGACCCAGTACTTC. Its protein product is CSASTGGETQYF.

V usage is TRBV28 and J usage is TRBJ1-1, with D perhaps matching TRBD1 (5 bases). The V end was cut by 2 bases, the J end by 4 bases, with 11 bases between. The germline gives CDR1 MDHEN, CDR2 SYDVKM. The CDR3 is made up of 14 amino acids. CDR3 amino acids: CASSLQGSVTEAFF. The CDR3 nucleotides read TGTGCCAGCAGTTTACAGGGATCGGTCACTGAAGCTTTCTTT.

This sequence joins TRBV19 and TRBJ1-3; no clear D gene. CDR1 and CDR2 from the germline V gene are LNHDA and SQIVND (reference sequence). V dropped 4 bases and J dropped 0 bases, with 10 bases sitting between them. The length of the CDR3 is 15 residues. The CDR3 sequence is CASSTEEDSGNTIYF. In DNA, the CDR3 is TGTGCCAGTAGTACCGAGGAAGACTCTGGAAACACCATATATTTT. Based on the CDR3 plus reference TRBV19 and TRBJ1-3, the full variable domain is DGGITQSPKYLFRKEGQNVTLSCEQNLNHDAMYWYRQDPGQGLRLIYYSQIVNDFQKGDIAEGYSVSREKKESFPLTVTSAQKNPTAFYLCASSTEEDSGNTIYFGEGSWLTVV.

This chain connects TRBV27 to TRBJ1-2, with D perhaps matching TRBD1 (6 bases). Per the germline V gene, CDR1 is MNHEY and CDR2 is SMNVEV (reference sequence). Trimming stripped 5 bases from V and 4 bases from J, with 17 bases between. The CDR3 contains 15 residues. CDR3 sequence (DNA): TGTGCCAGCAGTCCCGTTATAGGGGGGGGCTATGGCTACACCTTC. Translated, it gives CASSPVIGGGYGYTF.